A selection of T cell receptor beta chains follows, all from one sample in a study of blood T cell repertoires in COVID-19. TCRdb keeps only in-frame clones here, not all; method: immunoSEQ multiplex PCR. The sample includes approximately 100,000 clones, 85% to 95% of them seen just once. Source material: peripheral blood. These receptors were collected from a man in his fifties or sixties with active COVID-19. The CDR3 runs from the conserved cysteine through the conserved F or W.

TRBV11-2,CASSFIGYRGHNEQFF
TRBV7-3,CASSRNQPQHF
TRBV6-1,CASSDLGQGGRNEQFF
TRBV28,CASSFVGQGSGEQYF
TRBV20-1,CSARRTEAFF
TRBV5-6,CASSLGGYYEQYF
TRBV9,CASSVGGLAGNEQFF
TRBV6-5,CASSYTRSDRSNEQFF
TRBV30,CAWSVRDTSEQYF
TRBV4-2,CASSQAGGAPLGNEKLFF
TRBV19,CASSILAGESDTQYF
TRBV7-9,CASSDGQLNSPLHF
TRBV12-5,CASGPGGYEQFF
TRBV28,CASNTQTDTQYF
TRBV9,CASSAGTGLNEKLFF
TRBV6-1,CASSDAIRGIGYTF
TRBV6-5,CASSKTGISYNEQFF
TRBV30,CAWSVTGGAEAFF
TRBV27,CASNKQGPGARYTF
TRBV5-1,CASSPPDRSTEAFF
TRBV27,CASSPGTAYEQYF
TRBV18,CASSQGQVSSGANVLTF
TRBV10-2,CASSPPQGSGTEAFF
TRBV28,CASTLRGQTYSNQPQHF
TRBV5-6,CASTPSGRLVEQYF
TRBV19,CASRAGGSYEQYF
TRBV9,CASSVGGRPNTEAFF
TRBV27,CASSFMSNQPQHF
TRBV24-1,CATSDSGGRSYNEQFF
TRBV28,CATTGLGSPLHF
TRBV11-2,CASSSRTGYYEQYF
TRBV30,CAWSSYERVSGANVLTF